This TCR beta chain was documented in a study of blood T cell repertoires in COVID-19. Study as a whole: Sites across the United States, Italy and Spain contributed samples from acute and convalescent COVID-19. Sources were T cells, B-cell-depleted T cells, or PBMCs; the material itself was cDNA or gDNA.

Participants spanned ages roughly 18 to 95 years and resided in roughly 22 US areas. This clone showed up just a few times. This CDR3 contains 15 residues. CDR1 is SGHRS and CDR2 is YFSETQ in the germline V gene. V trimming: 3 bases; J trimming: 7 bases; junction bases outside the gene matches: 9. In the authors' methods: Amplified reference gene primers provided the basis for estimating nucleated cell counts. Clones were sequenced by immunoSEQ multiplex PCR, and TCRdb holds only the in-frame ones, with some missing. V and J calls and clone size come straight from that table; D and trimming were deduced from the DNA. The profile shows about 380,000 clones, about 90% of them singletons.

The TCR comes from a woman aged 25 to 39 who had recovered from COVID-19. The V gene is TRBV5-1, the J gene TRBJ1-5, with 8 nucleotides matching TRBD1. Material for sequencing was PBMCs or T cells enriched from blood (not recorded which). CDR3 loop: CASSWDGQGSQPQHF. CDR3 nucleotide sequence: TGCGCCAGCAGCTGGGACGGACAGGGATCCCAGCCCCAGCATTTT.